Below, 7 T cell receptor beta chains from the same sample are listed, as sequenced in a study of cytomegalovirus exposure and HLA in healthy donors. The PCR contained 60 Vbeta and 13 Jbeta primers. Some clones are missing from TCRdb's copy, which holds only in-frame ones; the method was immunoSEQ multiplex PCR. In the table there are about 200,000 clones, roughly 90% of which are singletons. The sample comprised PBMCs. The source of these receptors is a woman aged 30 to 39 in good health and CMV-seronegative.

This clone was observed a single time. The J gene is TRBJ2-1, the V gene TRBV29-1; 11 bases match TRBD2. Germline lookup yields CDR1 SQVTM and CDR2 ANQGSEA. V shed 7 bases and J 3 bases; nucleotides not matched to a gene: 8. The CDR3 runs 15 residues. The chain's CDR3 is CSAYSGTSGYNEQFF. The CDR3 DNA reads as TGCAGCGCCTATTCCGGGACTAGCGGCTACAATGAGCAGTTCTTC.

A single count supports this clone. The CDR3 bases are TGTGCCATCAGGGACAGCGTGGGGTATCAAGAGACCCAGTACTTC. Translated, it gives CAIRDSVGYQETQYF. This chain uses TRBV10-3 with TRBJ2-5, with D possibly matching TRBD1 (6 bases). The germline gives CDR1 ENHRY, CDR2 SYGVKD. There are 15 residues in the CDR3. The ends were cut back, 6 bases at V and 2 bases at J, with 16 bases in the middle.

The chain recombines TRBV4-2 with TRBJ1-1; TRBD1 is a possible D gene (5 bases). There are 16 residues in the CDR3. Germline-derived CDR1 and CDR2 are LGHNA and YNFKEQ. Between the trimmed V and J ends, which lost 1 base and 4 bases, there was a span of 16 bases. Here the CDR3 reads CASSQVGDLGGTEAFF. The CDR3 DNA sequence: TGTGCCAGCAGCCAAGTGGGGGACCTGGGGGGCACTGAAGCTTTCTTT.

This clone was seen once. The chain joins TRBV7-9 to TRBJ2-2; 10 bases agree with TRBD1. The CDR3 runs to 15 residues. Germline V gives CDR1 SEHNR, CDR2 FQNEAQ (reference sequence). With 5 bases clipped from V and 4 bases from J, the junction kept 4 bases outside the gene matches. This chain's CDR3 is CASSPGQGSTGELFF. The CDR3 nucleotides read TGTGCCAGCAGCCCGGGACAGGGGAGCACCGGGGAGCTGTTTTTT.

The count of this clone is one. The chain is built from TRBV5-1 and TRBJ2-5; 14 positions agree with TRBD2. CDR3 length: 16 amino acids. V dropped 4 bases and J dropped 3; count of bases not matched to a gene: 5. Looked up from germline, CDR1 is SGHRS and CDR2 is YFSETQ. CDR3 residues: CASSHGLAGGEETQYF. In DNA, the CDR3 is TGCGCCAGCAGCCACGGACTAGCGGGGGGAGAAGAGACCCAGTACTTC. The full variable domain, rest sourced from reference TRBV5-1 and TRBJ2-5, is KAGVTQTPRYLIKTRGQQVTLSCSPISGHRSVSWYQQTPGQGLQFLFEYFSETQRNKGNFPGRFSGRQFSNSRSEMNVSTLELGDSALYLCASSHGLAGGEETQYFGPGTRLLVL.

Comment on this clone: Other DNA variants within this sample encode the same CDR3. The chain combines TRBV5-1 with TRBJ2-3; weak D call: TRBD2 (5 bases). The CDR3 extends over 15 amino acids. The germline CDR1 and CDR2 sequences are SGHRS and YFSETQ. Trimming cost V 3 bases and J 0 bases, with 11 bases left between them. CDR3 protein: CASSSLSGSTDTQYF. CDR3 sequence (DNA): TGCGCCAGCAGCTCCCTAAGCGGAAGCACAGATACGCAGTATTTT.

This clone was seen once. The rearrangement links TRBV11-1 to TRBJ2-7; 8 nucleotides line up with TRBD1. The CDR3 totals 14 residues. CDR1 is SGHAT and CDR2 is FQDESV in the germline V gene (reference sequence). V lost 5 bases and J lost 3; bases outside the gene matches: 6. The CDR3 protein is CASSVRGRSYEQYF. CDR3 coding DNA: TGTGCCAGCAGCGTCAGGGGGCGAAGCTACGAGCAGTACTTC.